Below, one TCR beta chain is given with its context. The antigen is unknown. CDR1 and CDR2 from the germline V gene are MNHEY and SVGAGI. The length of the CDR3 is 13 residues. V was clipped by 7 bases and J by 1 base, with 8 bases between them. Extracted RNA was reverse transcribed, and the resulting cDNA served as sequencing template. The data were produced by immunoSEQ multiplex PCR, yet TCRdb's version contains in-frame clones alone and is incomplete. This table holds approximately 140,000 clones, 85% to 90% found once. This entry belongs to a study of CD8+ T cells in alopecia areata. Overall study: Oral tofacitinib, 5 to 10 mg twice daily, was given in an open-label trial. Findings and caveats of the study: It was observed that many expanded lesional clones persisted in scalp and blood during tofacitinib. Possibly because of HLA-related factors, TCR sharing was less clear across patients than in mice.

The treatment: oral pan-JAK inhibitor, 5-10 mg twice daily. The origin of this receptor is a human donor with alopecia areata. The J gene is TRBJ1-5, the V gene TRBV6-5; D uncertain. The material sequenced was CD8+ T cells sorted from blood, taken at week 4, from a patient treated with tofacitinib. CDR3 region: CASTPGSNQPQHF. The CDR3 region has the DNA TGTGCCAGCACTCCGGGGAGCAATCAGCCCCAGCATTTT.